The rows below give T cell receptor beta chains drawn from one sample of a study of graft-versus-host responses after intestinal transplantation. Assay: immunoSEQ multiplex PCR; the TCRdb copy retains only in-frame clones and omits some. This table has about 120,000 clones, approximately 90% appearing once. Antigens for these TCRs are unknown. The sample consisted of unstimulated CD4+ T cells sorted from spleen or lymph node cells, taken before intestinal transplant. These receptors all come from a human donor who received an intestinal transplant. CDR3s include the opening cysteine and the closing phenylalanine or tryptophan. The D gene is left open where the match is weak. Clone size is stated in some rows and not others, as once, few, many or a class when expanded.

J gene	V gene	clone size	D gene	CDR3 DNA	CDR3 protein
TRBJ2-5	TRBV5-1	-	-	TGCGCCAGCAGCAAGGGGGAGACCCAGTACTTC	CASSKGETQYF
TRBJ1-4	TRBV18	few	-	TGTGCCAGCTCACCAGTCCAGCGTAATGAAAAACTGTTTTTT	CASSPVQRNEKLFF
TRBJ2-7	TRBV5-4	-	-	TGTGCCAGCAGTTTCTTAGGGGGTTACGAGCAGTACTTC	CASSFLGGYEQYF
TRBJ1-2	TRBV19	-	TRBD1	TGTGCCGGGACAGGGGTTCACTATGGCTACACCTTC	CAGTGVHYGYTF
TRBJ2-5	TRBV30	-	-	TGTGCCTGGAGTGTACAACAACAAGAGACCCAGTACTTC	CAWSVQQQETQYF
TRBJ2-5	TRBV7-9	-	TRBD1	TGTGCCAGCAGCTCCGGTACGGGACAGCAAGAGACCCAGTACTTC	CASSSGTGQQETQYF
TRBJ2-7	TRBV6-1	-	TRBD1	TGTGCCACCAAAAGACAGGGTAGGGCCTACGAGCAGTACTTC	CATKRQGRAYEQYF
TRBJ1-2	TRBV6-1	-	-	TGTGCCAGCAGTGAAAGGGGTATGCGGTTAAACTATGGCTACACCTTC	CASSERGMRLNYGYTF
TRBJ2-3	TRBV2	-	TRBD2	TGTGCCAGCAGTGTGGGGACTAGCAACACAGATACGCAGTATTTT	CASSVGTSNTDTQYF
TRBJ2-1	TRBV9	-	TRBD2	TGTGCCAGCAGCCCAAGGGGACGGGGGGACCGCAATGAGCAGTTCTTC	CASSPRGRGDRNEQFF
TRBJ1-1	TRBV5-4	-	TRBD1	TGTGCCAGCAGCTTGCCGCGGACAGGTAACACTGAAGCTTTCTTT	CASSLPRTGNTEAFF
TRBJ1-1	TRBV29-1	-	TRBD1	TGCAGCGTTACCTCGGGACAGTCGAACACTGAAGCTTTCTTT	CSVTSGQSNTEAFF
TRBJ2-2	TRBV11-1	-	TRBD2	TGTGCCAGCAGCTCAAGCGGGAGACTTAACACCGGGGAGCTGTTTTTT	CASSSSGRLNTGELFF
TRBJ1-1	TRBV5-1	-	TRBD1	TGCGCCAGCAGCAATTCTGACAGGGGGTCTTCTGAAGCTTTCTTT	CASSNSDRGSSEAFF
TRBJ1-2	TRBV7-2	-	TRBD1	TGTGCCAGCAGCCGGGTCCGGAGGGACAGGGGTAAAAGTGGCTACACCTTC	CASSRVRRDRGKSGYTF
TRBJ1-2	TRBV9	-	TRBD1	TGTGCCAGCAGCGTCGGACAGGGAGTGAACTATGGCTACACCTTC	CASSVGQGVNYGYTF
TRBJ2-7	TRBV2	-	-	TGTGCCAGCAGGCCCGACAGATACGAGCAGTACTTC	CASRPDRYEQYF
TRBJ1-1	TRBV19	-	-	TGTGCCAGTAGTAGTCCCCCCCCGACAGTCCCGAACACTGAAGCTTTCTTT	CASSSPPPTVPNTEAFF
TRBJ1-6	TRBV5-8	-	-	TGTGCCAGCAGCTTGGACAGGGATAATTCACCCCTCCACTTT	CASSLDRDNSPLHF
TRBJ2-3	TRBV30	-	-	TGTGCCTGGGACCTCCGACAGAGCACAGATACGCAGTATTTT	CAWDLRQSTDTQYF
TRBJ1-5	TRBV7-2	-	-	TGTGCCAGCAGCTTAAACCCCCCCGGCACCCAGGGGCCCCAGCATTTT	CASSLNPPGTQGPQHF
TRBJ1-2	TRBV2	-	-	TGTGCCAGCATAGTCAGGAGGGCAGGGCCCTATGGCTACACCTTC	CASIVRRAGPYGYTF
TRBJ1-6	TRBV2	-	-	TGTGCCAGCAGTGAAAGACCACCGGGACTGGGTAATTCACCCCTCCACTTT	CASSERPPGLGNSPLHF
TRBJ2-7	TRBV30	-	TRBD1	TGTGCCTGGAGGGGACAGGGGTCATCCTACGAGCAGTACTTC	CAWRGQGSSYEQYF
TRBJ2-1	TRBV28	-	TRBD2	TGTGCCAGCAGAGAACTAGCGGGAGGGCCGGGGCAGTTCTTC	CASRELAGGPGQFF
TRBJ2-5	TRBV5-1	-	-	TGCGCCAGCAGCATGGGTGGACAGCAAGAGACCCAGTACTTC	CASSMGGQQETQYF
TRBJ1-6	TRBV27	once	-	TGTGCCAGCACCGAATCGGGGGTTCGGCTTAATTCACCCCTCCACTTT	CASTESGVRLNSPLHF
TRBJ1-4	TRBV5-6	once	-	TGTGTCAGCAGCCAAAATCCGGGGGAAAAACTGTTTTTT	CVSSQNPGEKLFF
TRBJ1-1	TRBV6-1	-	TRBD1	TGTGCCAGCAGTGGGTACCGACAGGGGGCATCTGAAGCTTTCTTT	CASSGYRQGASEAFF
TRBJ2-7	TRBV6-5	few	TRBD1	TGTGCCAGCAGTGGGACAGGGGGACAGTCCTACGAGCAGTACTTC	CASSGTGGQSYEQYF
TRBJ2-3	TRBV10-2	once	TRBD2	TGCGCCAGCAGTGAGTGGAGGACTAGCGGGGGGTACACAGATACGCAGTATTTT	CASSEWRTSGGYTDTQYF
TRBJ1-1	TRBV29-1	-	TRBD1	TGCAGCGTTCACAGGGGTGTTGCTGAAGCTTTCTTT	CSVHRGVAEAFF
TRBJ2-5	TRBV4-3	few	TRBD1	TGCGCCAGCAGCCAAGAGTCAGAGCGGGACAGGGAGGTTAAGGAGACCCAGTACTTC	CASSQESERDREVKETQYF
TRBJ1-2	TRBV6-1	-	-	TGTGCCAGCATAGGTAGGGGCAGTAACTATGGCTACACCTTC	CASIGRGSNYGYTF
TRBJ2-4	TRBV19	-	-	TGTGCCAGTAGTACGCAACTAGCCAAAAACATTCAGTACTTC	CASSTQLAKNIQYF
TRBJ1-1	TRBV6-1	-	-	TGTGCCAGCAGTACACAAGCACAGGTTGAAGCTTTCTTT	CASSTQAQVEAFF
TRBJ2-7	TRBV2	-	-	TGTGCCGGAAGGACACGCTACTCCTACGAGCAGTACTTC	CAGRTRYSYEQYF
TRBJ1-2	TRBV9	-	TRBD1	TGTGCCAGCAGCGAATCGGGACAGGGGAACATTAAAGGCTACACCTTC	CASSESGQGNIKGYTF
TRBJ1-2	TRBV7-2	-	-	TGTGCCAGCAGCTTAGCGGGCGGGAAGGGTGGCTACACCTTC	CASSLAGGKGGYTF
TRBJ2-2	TRBV2	-	TRBD2	TGTGCCAGCAGTGGTGTAAGGCGGGGGAGCACCGGGGAGCTGTTTTTT	CASSGVRRGSTGELFF
TRBJ2-7	TRBV5-1	-	TRBD2	TGCGCCAGCAGCGTGACTAGCGGGATAAGTGAGCAGTACTTC	CASSVTSGISEQYF
TRBJ1-1	TRBV11-2	-	TRBD1	TGTGCCAGCAGGGAGGGGGCGTTGACTGAAGCTTTCTTT	CASREGALTEAFF
TRBJ1-2	TRBV5-4	-	TRBD1	TGTGCCAGCAGCTTGGTGGCAGGGGGCTATGATGGCTACACCTTC	CASSLVAGGYDGYTF
TRBJ1-1	TRBV6-1	-	TRBD1	TGTGCCAGCAGTGAAATGGGGACAGGGGTTTATGCTTTCTTT	CASSEMGTGVYAFF
TRBJ2-2	TRBV5-5	-	-	TGTGCCAGCAGCTTGCTGAGACTCGACACCGGGGAGCTGTTTTTT	CASSLLRLDTGELFF
TRBJ2-5	TRBV5-6	-	TRBD1	TGTGCCAGCAGCTTATATCTGGACAGGGCCCAAGAGACCCAGTACTTC	CASSLYLDRAQETQYF
TRBJ1-2	TRBV30	-	TRBD1	TGTGCCTGGAGTAGGGACAGCTACTATGGCTACACCTTC	CAWSRDSYYGYTF
TRBJ2-7	TRBV7-9	-	TRBD1	TGTGCCAGCAGCCAAGGGTTCCGGGACAGGGGCCACGAGCAGTACTTC	CASSQGFRDRGHEQYF
TRBJ2-1	TRBV7-9	-	TRBD2	TGTGCCAGCAGACCGAGACTAGCGGTTGGCAATGAGCAGTTCTTC	CASRPRLAVGNEQFF
TRBJ2-3	TRBV2	-	TRBD1	TGTGCCAGCACTAGACAGGGTATCACAGATACGCAGTATTTT	CASTRQGITDTQYF
TRBJ2-3	TRBV12-5	-	TRBD2	TGTGCTAGTGGGGCCGGGGGGGTAACAGATACGCAGTATTTT	CASGAGGVTDTQYF
TRBJ2-7	TRBV6-1	-	TRBD2	TGTGCCAGCAGTCAGCGGGAGGGGCCCTACGAGCAGTACTTC	CASSQREGPYEQYF
TRBJ2-1	TRBV6-1	-	TRBD2	TGTGCCAGCAGTGAATCCAGCGGGAGGAGTTTCAATGAGCAGTTCTTC	CASSESSGRSFNEQFF
TRBJ1-2	TRBV30	-	-	TGTGCCTGGAGTGTCGCACGTAACAGTGGCTACACCTTC	CAWSVARNSGYTF
TRBJ2-1	TRBV7-3	-	-	TGTGCCAGCAGCTTAGAACTAGGCATGGCTGAGCAGTTCTTC	CASSLELGMAEQFF
TRBJ1-5	TRBV27	-	TRBD1	TGTGCTCTCCCCCACCGGACAGGAAGCAATCAGCCCCAGCATTTT	CALPHRTGSNQPQHF
TRBJ2-3	TRBV5-1	-	TRBD2	TGCGCCAGCAGCCCCGGGGGGGAGACAGATACGCAGTATTTT	CASSPGGETDTQYF
TRBJ1-4	TRBV7-9	-	-	TGTGCCAGCGAGGACAGTAAGGGAGCGTTGTTTTTT	CASEDSKGALFF
TRBJ1-5	TRBV28	-	-	TGTGCCAGCAGTTTTATTTTGGAGACGATAGGTAGCAATCAGCCCCAGCATTTT	CASSFILETIGSNQPQHF